This T cell receptor (beta chain) stems from a study of human thymus T cells. A roughly 0.5-1 mL peripheral blood aliquot was taken intraoperatively from four of eight donors. V was clipped by 6 bases and J by 0 bases; unmatched bases: 5. CDR1 and CDR2 from the germline V gene are SNHLY and FYNNEI. There are 16 residues in the CDR3. Repertoires were generated with immunoSEQ multiplex PCR, while TCRdb's copy carries only in-frame clones and drops some. The table lists about 60,000 clones, around 94% of them singletons. Sequenced sample: blood. The receptor was isolated from a boy younger than two with a congenital heart defect but otherwise immunologically healthy. This chain joins TRBV2 and TRBJ2-3; TRBD2 matches 11 bases. CDR3 residues: CASRGTSGVSTDTQYF. The CDR3, as DNA: TGTGCCAGCAGAGGGACTAGCGGAGTTAGCACAGATACGCAGTATTTT.